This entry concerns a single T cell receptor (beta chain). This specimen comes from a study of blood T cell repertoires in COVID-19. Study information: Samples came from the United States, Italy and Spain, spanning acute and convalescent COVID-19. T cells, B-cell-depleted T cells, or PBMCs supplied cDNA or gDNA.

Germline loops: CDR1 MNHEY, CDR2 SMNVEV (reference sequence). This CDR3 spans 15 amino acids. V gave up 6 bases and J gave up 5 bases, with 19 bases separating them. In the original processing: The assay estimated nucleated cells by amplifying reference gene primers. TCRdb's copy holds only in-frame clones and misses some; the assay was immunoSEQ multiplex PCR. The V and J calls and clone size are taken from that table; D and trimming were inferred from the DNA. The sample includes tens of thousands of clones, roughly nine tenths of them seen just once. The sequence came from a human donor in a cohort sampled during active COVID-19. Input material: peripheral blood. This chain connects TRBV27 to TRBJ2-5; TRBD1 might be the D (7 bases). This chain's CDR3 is CASSSPQGGGETQYF. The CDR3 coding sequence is TGTGCCAGCAGCTCCCCTCAGGGGGGCGGGGAGACCCAGTACTTC.